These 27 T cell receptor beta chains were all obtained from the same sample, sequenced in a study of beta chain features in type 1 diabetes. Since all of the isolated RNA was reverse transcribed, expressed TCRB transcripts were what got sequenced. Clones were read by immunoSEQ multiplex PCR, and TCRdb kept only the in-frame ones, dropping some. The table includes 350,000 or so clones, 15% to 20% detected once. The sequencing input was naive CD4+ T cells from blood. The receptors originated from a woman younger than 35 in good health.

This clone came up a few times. CDR3 amino acids: CASSFVSDTQYF. The CDR3 DNA follows: TGTGCCAGCAGCTTCGTCTCAGATACGCAGTATTTT. The rearrangement links TRBV7-9 to TRBJ2-3; no definite D call. The germline CDR1 and CDR2 sequences are SEHNR and FQNEAQ (reference sequence). V lost 3 bases, J lost 4 bases, and 5 bases lay in between. This CDR3 region has 12 residues.

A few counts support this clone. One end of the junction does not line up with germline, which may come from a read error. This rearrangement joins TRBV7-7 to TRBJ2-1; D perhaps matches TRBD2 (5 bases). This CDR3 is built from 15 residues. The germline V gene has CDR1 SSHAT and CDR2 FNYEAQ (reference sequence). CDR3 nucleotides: TGTGCTAGCAGCTTAGGTGGGAGCCCCTACAATGAGCAGTTCTTC. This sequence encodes CASSLGGSPYNEQFF.

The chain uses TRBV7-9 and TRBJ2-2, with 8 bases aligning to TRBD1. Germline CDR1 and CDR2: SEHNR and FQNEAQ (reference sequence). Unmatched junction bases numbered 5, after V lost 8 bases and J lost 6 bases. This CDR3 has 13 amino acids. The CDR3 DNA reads TGTGCCAGCCAGGGGGCTGAGGCCGGGGAGCTGTTTTTT. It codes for CASQGAEAGELFF. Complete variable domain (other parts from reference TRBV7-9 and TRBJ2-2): DTGVSQNPRHKITKRGQNVTFRCDPISEHNRLYWYRQTLGQGPEFLTYFQNEAQLEKSRLLSDRFSAERPKGSFSTLEIQRTEQGDSAMYLCASQGAEAGELFFGEGSRLTVL.

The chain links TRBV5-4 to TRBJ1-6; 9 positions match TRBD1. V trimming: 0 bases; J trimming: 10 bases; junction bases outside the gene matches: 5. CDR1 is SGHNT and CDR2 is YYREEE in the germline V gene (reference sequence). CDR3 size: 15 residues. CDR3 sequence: CASSLAKGQGSPLHF. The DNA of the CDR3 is TGTGCCAGCAGCTTGGCCAAAGGACAGGGGTCACCCCTCCACTTT.

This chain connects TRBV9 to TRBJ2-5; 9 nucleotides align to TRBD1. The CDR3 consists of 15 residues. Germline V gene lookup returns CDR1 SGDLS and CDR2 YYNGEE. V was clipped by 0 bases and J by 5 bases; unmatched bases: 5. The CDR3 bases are TGTGCCAGCAGCGTAGCACAGGGGGCGAGGGAGACCCAGTACTTC. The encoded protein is CASSVAQGARETQYF.

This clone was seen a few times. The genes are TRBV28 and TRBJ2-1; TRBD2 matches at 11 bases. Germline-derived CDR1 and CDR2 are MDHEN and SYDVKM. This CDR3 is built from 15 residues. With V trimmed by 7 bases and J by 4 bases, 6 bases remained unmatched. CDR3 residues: CASTGTSGLYNEQFF. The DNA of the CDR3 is TGTGCCAGCACCGGGACTAGCGGACTATACAATGAGCAGTTCTTC.

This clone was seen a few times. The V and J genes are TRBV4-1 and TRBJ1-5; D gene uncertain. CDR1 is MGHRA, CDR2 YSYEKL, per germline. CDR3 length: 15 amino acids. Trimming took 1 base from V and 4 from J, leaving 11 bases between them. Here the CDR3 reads CASSQGGQSNQPQHF. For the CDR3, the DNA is TGCGCCAGCAGCCAAGGAGGGCAGTCGAATCAGCCCCAGCATTTT.

This chain's CDR3 is CASSAPGQSYGYTF. The CDR3 bases are TGTGCCAGCAGCGCCCCGGGACAGTCCTATGGCTACACCTTC. The genes are TRBV5-4 and TRBJ1-2, with 7 bases that match TRBD1. V shed 4 bases and J 4 bases; nucleotides not matched to a gene: 7. The CDR3 runs 14 residues. CDR1 and CDR2 (germline): SGHNT, YYREEE (reference sequence).

The CDR3 is CASSPPTGSLGETQYF. The CDR3 DNA sequence: TGCGCCAGCAGCCCCCCGACAGGGTCCTTGGGAGAGACCCAGTACTTC. The V and J genes are TRBV5-1 and TRBJ2-5, with 7 bases aligning to TRBD1. V lost 4 bases, J lost 4 bases, and 13 bases stayed unmatched. Looked up from germline, CDR1 is SGHRS and CDR2 is YFSETQ. This CDR3 is 16 amino acids long.

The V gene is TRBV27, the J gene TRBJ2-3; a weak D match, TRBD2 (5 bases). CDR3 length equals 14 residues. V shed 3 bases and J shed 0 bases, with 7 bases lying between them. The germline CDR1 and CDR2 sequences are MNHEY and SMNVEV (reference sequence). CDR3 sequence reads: CASSFRTSTDTQYF. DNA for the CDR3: TGTGCCAGCAGTTTCCGGACTAGCACAGATACGCAGTATTTT.

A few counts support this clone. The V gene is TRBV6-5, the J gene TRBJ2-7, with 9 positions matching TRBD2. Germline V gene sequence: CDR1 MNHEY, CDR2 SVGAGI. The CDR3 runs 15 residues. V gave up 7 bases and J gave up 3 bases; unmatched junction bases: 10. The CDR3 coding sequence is TGTGCCAGCACCCCCAGGCGGGGGGGCCTCTACGAGCAGTACTTC. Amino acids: CASTPRRGGLYEQYF.

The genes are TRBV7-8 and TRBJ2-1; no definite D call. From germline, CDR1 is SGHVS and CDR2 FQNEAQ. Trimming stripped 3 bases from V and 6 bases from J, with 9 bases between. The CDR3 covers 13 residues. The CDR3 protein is CASSLNEINEQFF. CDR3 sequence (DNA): TGTGCCAGCAGCTTGAATGAGATCAATGAGCAGTTCTTC.

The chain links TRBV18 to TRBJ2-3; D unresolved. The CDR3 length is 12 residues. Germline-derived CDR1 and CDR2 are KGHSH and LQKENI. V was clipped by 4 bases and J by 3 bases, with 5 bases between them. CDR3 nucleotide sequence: TGTGCCAGCTCACACGGTACAGATACGCAGTATTTT. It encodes CASSHGTDTQYF.

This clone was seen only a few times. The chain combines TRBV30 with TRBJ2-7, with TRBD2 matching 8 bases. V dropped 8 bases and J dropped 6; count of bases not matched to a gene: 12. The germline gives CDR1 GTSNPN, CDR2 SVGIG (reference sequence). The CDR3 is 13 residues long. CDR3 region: CAGCWAGGREQYF. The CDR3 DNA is TGTGCCGGTTGTTGGGCGGGAGGTCGCGAGCAGTACTTC.

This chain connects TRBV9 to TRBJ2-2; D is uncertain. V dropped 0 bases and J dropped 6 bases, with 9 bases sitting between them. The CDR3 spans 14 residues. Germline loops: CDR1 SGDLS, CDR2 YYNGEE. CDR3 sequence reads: CASSVAGLAGELFF. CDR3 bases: TGTGCCAGCAGCGTAGCGGGTCTGGCCGGGGAGCTGTTTTTT.

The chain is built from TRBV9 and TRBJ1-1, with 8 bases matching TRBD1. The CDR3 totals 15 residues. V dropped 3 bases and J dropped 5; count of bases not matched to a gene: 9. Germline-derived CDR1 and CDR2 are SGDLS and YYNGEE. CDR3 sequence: CASSAPSGQATEAFF. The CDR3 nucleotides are TGTGCCAGCAGCGCCCCATCGGGACAGGCGACTGAAGCTTTCTTT.

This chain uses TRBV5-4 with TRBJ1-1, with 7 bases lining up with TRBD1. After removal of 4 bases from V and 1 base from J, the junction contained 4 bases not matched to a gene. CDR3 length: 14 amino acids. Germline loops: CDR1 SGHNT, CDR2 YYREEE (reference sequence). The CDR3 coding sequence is TGTGCCAGCAGCCCGGGACAGAGGAACACTGAAGCTTTCTTT. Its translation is CASSPGQRNTEAFF.

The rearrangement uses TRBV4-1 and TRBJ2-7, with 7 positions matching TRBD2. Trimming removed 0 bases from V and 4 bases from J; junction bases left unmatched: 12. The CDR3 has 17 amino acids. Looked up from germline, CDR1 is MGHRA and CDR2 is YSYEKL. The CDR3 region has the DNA TGCGCCAGCAGCCAAGATCCGTTAGCGGGCTTTCCGTACGAGCAGTACTTC. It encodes CASSQDPLAGFPYEQYF.

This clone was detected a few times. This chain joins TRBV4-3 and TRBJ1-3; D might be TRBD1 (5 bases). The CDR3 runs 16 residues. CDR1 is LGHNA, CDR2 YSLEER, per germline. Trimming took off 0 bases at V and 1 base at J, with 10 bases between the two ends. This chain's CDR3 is CASSQDWGGSGNTIYF. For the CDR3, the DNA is TGCGCCAGCAGCCAAGATTGGGGCGGTTCTGGAAACACCATATATTTT.

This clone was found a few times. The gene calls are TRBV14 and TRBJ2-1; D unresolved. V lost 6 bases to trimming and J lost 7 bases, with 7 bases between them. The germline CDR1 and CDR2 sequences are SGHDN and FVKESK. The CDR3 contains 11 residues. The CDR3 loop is CASRSFNEQFF. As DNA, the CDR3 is TGTGCCAGCAGGTCTTTTAATGAGCAGTTCTTC.

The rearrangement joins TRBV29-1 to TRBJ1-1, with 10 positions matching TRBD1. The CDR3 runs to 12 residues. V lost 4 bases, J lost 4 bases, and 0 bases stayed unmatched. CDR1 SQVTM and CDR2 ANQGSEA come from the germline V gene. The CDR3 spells CSVGTGGTEAFF. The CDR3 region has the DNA TGCAGCGTTGGGACAGGGGGCACTGAAGCTTTCTTT.

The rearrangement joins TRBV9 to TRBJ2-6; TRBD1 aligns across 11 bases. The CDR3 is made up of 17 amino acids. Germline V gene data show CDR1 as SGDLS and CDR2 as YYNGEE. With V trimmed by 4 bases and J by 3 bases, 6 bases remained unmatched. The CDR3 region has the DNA TGTGCCAGCAGCCCCGGACAGGGGGCGGTTGGGGCCAACGTCCTGACTTTC. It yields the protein CASSPGQGAVGANVLTF.

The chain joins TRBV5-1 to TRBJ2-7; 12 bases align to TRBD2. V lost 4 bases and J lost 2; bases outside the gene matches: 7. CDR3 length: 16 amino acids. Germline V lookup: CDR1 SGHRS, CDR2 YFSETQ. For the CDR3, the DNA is TGCGCCAGCAGCCACCCACTAGCGGGGGGAACCTACGAGCAGTACTTC. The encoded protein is CASSHPLAGGTYEQYF.

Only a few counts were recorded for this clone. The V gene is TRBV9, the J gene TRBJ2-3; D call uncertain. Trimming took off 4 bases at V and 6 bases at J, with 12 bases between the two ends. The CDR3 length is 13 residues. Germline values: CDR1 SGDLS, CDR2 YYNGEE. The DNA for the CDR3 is TGTGCCAGCAGCCCACCCGAGGTCGATACGCAGTATTTT. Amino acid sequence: CASSPPEVDTQYF.

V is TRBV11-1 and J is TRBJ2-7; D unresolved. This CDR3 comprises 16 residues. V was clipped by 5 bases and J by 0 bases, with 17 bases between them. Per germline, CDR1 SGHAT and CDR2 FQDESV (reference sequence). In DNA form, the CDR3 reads TGTGCCAGCAGCACCCGGCGGCAGCGTAGCTCCTACGAGCAGTACTTC. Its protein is CASSTRRQRSSYEQYF.

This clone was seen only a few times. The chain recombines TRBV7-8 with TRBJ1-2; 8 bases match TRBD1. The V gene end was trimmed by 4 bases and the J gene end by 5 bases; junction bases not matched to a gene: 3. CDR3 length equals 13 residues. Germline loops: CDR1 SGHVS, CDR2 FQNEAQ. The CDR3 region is CASSSDREYGYTF. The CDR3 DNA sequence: TGTGCCAGCAGCTCGGACAGGGAGTATGGCTACACCTTC. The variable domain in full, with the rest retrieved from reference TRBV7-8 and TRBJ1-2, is GAGVSQSPRYKVAKRGQDVALRCDPISGHVSLFWYQQALGQGPEFLTYFQNEAQLDKSGLPSDRFFAERPEGSVSTLKIQRTQQEDSAVYLCASSSDREYGYTFGSGTRLTVV.

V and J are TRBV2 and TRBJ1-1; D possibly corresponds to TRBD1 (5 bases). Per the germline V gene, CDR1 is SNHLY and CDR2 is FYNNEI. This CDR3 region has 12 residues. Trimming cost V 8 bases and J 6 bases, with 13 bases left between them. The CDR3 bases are TGTGCCAGCGGGCGGGGGATCGCTGAAGCTTTCTTT. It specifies CASGRGIAEAFF.